This TCR beta chain was obtained from a study of blood T cell repertoires in COVID-19. Study information: Sources were T cells, B-cell-depleted T cells, or PBMCs; the material itself was cDNA or gDNA.

The assay was immunoSEQ multiplex PCR, and TCRdb's table has in-frame clones only and misses some. Seen here are a few hundred thousand clones, approximately 90% observed once, and the top ten hold 3.5% to 4.5%. The CDR3 consists of 15 residues. Between the trimmed V and J ends, which lost 5 bases and 0 bases, there was a span of 12 bases. Looked up from germline, CDR1 is SGDLS and CDR2 is YYNGEE. The genes are TRBV9 and TRBJ1-3; no reliable D call. The source material was peripheral blood. This receptor was identified in a man aged 50 to 60 with acute or convalescent COVID-19. The chain's CDR3 is CASSSRSRSGNTIYF. The CDR3, as DNA: TGTGCCAGCAGTTCTCGTTCGCGCTCTGGAAACACCATATATTTT. Complete variable domain (other parts from reference TRBV9 and TRBJ1-3): DSGVTQTPKHLITATGQRVTLRCSPRSGDLSVYWYQQSLDQGLQFLIQYYNGEERAKGNILERFSAQQFPDLHSELNLSSLELGDSALYFCASSSRSRSGNTIYFGEGSWLTVV.